The T cell receptor beta chain under discussion was sequenced for a study of blood T cell repertoires in COVID-19. V trimming: 2 bases; J trimming: 4 bases; junction bases outside the gene matches: 4. The length of the CDR3 is 15 residues. Germline CDR1 is MNHNS and CDR2 is SASEGT. Source study methods: Scientists estimated how many nucleated cells there were by amplifying reference gene primers. TCRdb's table, derived via immunoSEQ multiplex PCR, lists solely in-frame clones and lacks some. V and J calls and clone size follow that table, whereas D and trimming were derived from the DNA. The table has some 330,000 clones, about nine tenths seen once.

The gene calls are TRBV6-1 and TRBJ2-5, with 10 bases that match TRBD2. Material: peripheral blood. This clonotype was sampled from a woman aged 25 to 39 with COVID-19, enrolled during active disease. The CDR3 DNA is TGTGCCAGCAGTGAATCTAGCGGGAGCGGAGAGACCCAGTACTTC. The encoded protein is CASSESSGSGETQYF.